This TCR beta chain derives from a study of OX40 agonist ivuxolimab in advanced cancers. Study-wide results and caveats: Both blood CD4+ and CD8+ T cells showed clonal growth by week 6 at 0.1 to 3.0 mg/kg.

Sequenced by immunoSEQ multiplex PCR; TCRdb stores in-frame clones only, minus some. This sample has over 55,000 clones; roughly nine tenths occur once, and the top ten carry around 2.3%. Turning to this clone: The antigen is undetermined.

Looked up from germline, CDR1 is SGHTA and CDR2 is FQGNSA. V gave up 4 bases and J gave up 2 bases; unmatched junction bases: 8. CDR3 size: 15 residues. Sequenced material: CD4+ or CD8+ T cells sorted from blood, taken in a trial of the OX40 agonist ivuxolimab. The V gene is TRBV7-2, the J gene TRBJ2-7, with 7 bases fitting TRBD2. The sequence was collected from an adult with an advanced solid tumor such as melanoma, head and neck, liver or kidney cancer. CDR3 DNA sequence: TGTGCCAGCAGCTACGAGGGAGGGCTAGCCTACGAGCAGTACTTC. This sequence encodes CASSYEGGLAYEQYF.